Below are 23 T cell receptor beta chains sequenced from a single sample in a study of cytomegalovirus exposure and HLA in healthy donors. Amplification used 60 Vbeta primers and 13 Jbeta primers. TCRdb's table, derived via immunoSEQ multiplex PCR, lists solely in-frame clones and lacks some. There are around 80,000 clones in the sample; roughly 70% occur only once, and over 7.5% lies in the top ten. Sequenced material: PBMCs. The receptors were sampled from a man aged 40-50 years in good health and CMV-seropositive.

The chain recombines TRBV7-9 with TRBJ1-2, with TRBD1 matching over 8 bases. With 4 bases clipped from V and 5 bases from J, the junction kept 9 bases outside the gene matches. The CDR3 has 15 residues. Germline V gene lookup returns CDR1 SEHNR and CDR2 FQNEAQ (reference sequence). In DNA form, the CDR3 reads TGTGCCAGCAGCTCCAGACAGGGGCGGGGTTATGGCTACACCTTC. Translation gives CASSSRQGRGYGYTF. Using reference TRBV7-9 and TRBJ1-2 for the parts outside the CDR3, the full variable domain is DTGVSQNPRHKITKRGQNVTFRCDPISEHNRLYWYRQTLGQGPEFLTYFQNEAQLEKSRLLSDRFSAERPKGSFSTLEIQRTEQGDSAMYLCASSSRQGRGYGYTFGSGTRLTVV.

The chain carries TRBV30 and TRBJ1-1; D uncertain. This CDR3 has 13 residues. Trimming left V 4 bases short and J 2 bases short, with 11 bases between. Looked up from germline, CDR1 is GTSNPN and CDR2 is SVGIG (reference sequence). CDR3 sequence reads: CAWISPYNTEAFF. The DNA for the CDR3 is TGTGCCTGGATATCGCCCTATAACACTGAAGCTTTCTTT.

V and J are TRBV18 and TRBJ2-5, with D possibly TRBD2 on 5 matching bases. The V gene's germline CDR1 is KGHSH and CDR2 LQKENI. Trimming left V 0 bases short and J 2 bases short, with 10 bases between. This CDR3 is 15 amino acids long. This chain's CDR3 is CASSPPFGEQETQYF. DNA of the CDR3: TGTGCCAGCTCACCACCGTTCGGGGAGCAAGAGACCCAGTACTTC. Variable domain in full (rest from reference TRBV18 and TRBJ2-5): NAGVMQNPRHLVRRRGQEARLRCSPMKGHSHVYWYRQLPEEGLKFMVYLQKENIIDESGMPKERFSAEFPKEGPSILRIQQVVRGDSAAYFCASSPPFGEQETQYFGPGTRLLVL.

The V call is TRBV7-3, the J call TRBJ2-5; TRBD2 matches 10 bases. The CDR3 contains 15 residues. From germline, CDR1 is SGHTA and CDR2 FQGTGA. Losses at the gene ends were 3 bases for V and 4 bases for J; bases not matched to a gene: 5. CDR3 protein: CASSFLAGAGETQYF. CDR3 in DNA: TGTGCCAGCAGCTTCCTAGCGGGAGCGGGAGAGACCCAGTACTTC.

The rearrangement joins TRBV30 to TRBJ2-7; TRBD1 might be the D (6 bases). The CDR3 totals 13 residues. Germline V gene sequence: CDR1 GTSNPN, CDR2 SVGIG (reference sequence). The ends were cut back, 0 bases at V and 5 bases at J, with 11 bases in the middle. The CDR3: CAWSVQTGHEQYF. For the CDR3, the DNA is TGTGCCTGGAGTGTACAGACAGGCCACGAGCAGTACTTC.

The chain has TRBV28 and TRBJ2-1; D is undetermined. CDR3 length: 12 residues. The germline V and J ends were trimmed by 3 bases and 8 bases, with 8 bases remaining between them. Germline V gene sequence: CDR1 MDHEN, CDR2 SYDVKM. The CDR3 DNA reads as TGTGCCAGCAGTTTTAGCAGTTATGAGCAGTTCTTC. It specifies CASSFSSYEQFF.

The V and J genes are TRBV7-3 and TRBJ1-2, with D perhaps matching TRBD1 (6 bases). The ends were cut back, 4 bases at V and 6 bases at J, with 18 bases in the middle. The CDR3 totals 15 residues. The V gene's germline CDR1 is SGHTA and CDR2 FQGTGA. The CDR3 reads CASSSQQGDVDGYTF. CDR3 bases: TGTGCCAGCAGCTCCCAACAGGGAGATGTGGATGGCTACACCTTC.

CDR3 nucleotide sequence: TGTGCCAGCAGGGAGGACAGGGTTGGAGGCTACACCTTC. Its translation is CASREDRVGGYTF. This chain links TRBV6-5 with TRBJ1-2, with 8 bases aligning to TRBD1. There are 13 residues in the CDR3. The V and J ends lost 6 bases and 8 bases, in that order; junction bases with no gene match: 8. CDR1 is MNHEY, CDR2 SVGAGI, per germline.

This rearrangement joins TRBV7-8 to TRBJ1-1; D is possibly TRBD1 (5 bases). CDR1 and CDR2 (germline): SGHVS, FQNEAQ. V lost 2 bases and J lost 3, with 22 bases in between. The CDR3 loop spans 18 amino acids. CDR3 in amino acids: CASSLYGSVRVMDTEAFF. CDR3 sequence (DNA): TGTGCCAGCAGCTTATATGGAAGTGTCAGGGTCATGGACACTGAAGCTTTCTTT.

The chain links TRBV30 to TRBJ1-1, with D tentatively TRBD1 (5 bases). There are 12 residues in the CDR3. Deletions cut 0 bases from V and 10 bases from J, with 12 bases between. The germline gives CDR1 GTSNPN, CDR2 SVGIG (reference sequence). Here the CDR3 DNA reads TGTGCCTGGAGTGTAAAGGGGTGGGGAGCTTTCTTT. Its translation: CAWSVKGWGAFF.

V is TRBV28 and J is TRBJ1-1; D is unresolved. This CDR3 has 13 residues. CDR1 is MDHEN, CDR2 SYDVKM, per germline. V was shortened by 3 bases and J by 6 bases, with 11 bases between the two germline ends. CDR3 coding DNA: TGTGCCAGCAGTTTGTTTTTAATCGCTGAAGCTTTCTTT. Translated, it gives CASSLFLIAEAFF.

The J gene is TRBJ2-7, the V gene TRBV9, with TRBD2 identical over 7 bases. This CDR3 region has 15 residues. The V gene end was trimmed by 2 bases and the J gene end by 3 bases; junction bases not matched to a gene: 8. CDR1 and CDR2 from the germline V gene are SGDLS and YYNGEE. The CDR3 sequence: CASSVSAGVFYEQYF. As DNA, the CDR3 is TGTGCCAGCAGCGTCTCGGCGGGGGTGTTCTACGAGCAGTACTTC.

V and J are TRBV7-9 and TRBJ2-4, with a tentative D call TRBD2 (6 bases). Trimming shortened V by 1 base and J by 7 bases, and 14 bases separated the two germline ends. CDR3 length: 15 residues. The V gene's germline CDR1 is SEHNR and CDR2 FQNEAQ (reference sequence). The DNA for the CDR3 is TGTGCCAGCAGCTTAGGCGGGGCGATATCGAACATTCAGTACTTC. Translating gives CASSLGGAISNIQYF. The complete variable domain, with remaining parts taken from reference TRBV7-9 and TRBJ2-4, reads DTGVSQNPRHKITKRGQNVTFRCDPISEHNRLYWYRQTLGQGPEFLTYFQNEAQLEKSRLLSDRFSAERPKGSFSTLEIQRTEQGDSAMYLCASSLGGAISNIQYFGAGTRLSVL.

V gene TRBV4-1 combines with J gene TRBJ1-5; 8 bases line up with TRBD1. CDR1 and CDR2 from the germline V gene are MGHRA and YSYEKL. The CDR3 covers 15 residues. Trimming at V came to 4 bases and at J to 0 bases, leaving 2 bases not matched to a gene. CDR3 coding DNA: TGCGCCAGCAGCCTTGACAGGGGTAGCAATCAGCCCCAGCATTTT. Encoded protein: CASSLDRGSNQPQHF.

The rearrangement uses TRBV9 and TRBJ1-5; 7 bases agree with TRBD1. The CDR3 is 14 residues long. The germline V gene has CDR1 SGDLS and CDR2 YYNGEE. Trimming cost V 4 bases and J 3 bases; bases outside gene matches: 4. The CDR3 region has the DNA TGTGCCAGCAGCTTAGACAGGGACAATCAGCCCCAGCATTTT. Translation gives CASSLDRDNQPQHF.

This chain joins TRBV5-4 and TRBJ2-1; TRBD1 is a possible D gene (5 bases). Germline CDR1 SGHNT, CDR2 YYREEE (reference sequence). Trimming pared 0 bases from V and 7 bases from J, leaving 11 bases between. The CDR3 contains 14 residues. This chain's CDR3 is CASSLVRGRNEQFF. The CDR3 bases are TGTGCCAGCAGCTTGGTAAGGGGAAGGAATGAGCAGTTCTTC.

The rearrangement joins TRBV11-3 to TRBJ1-1; tentatively, D is TRBD1 (5 bases). This CDR3 region has 14 residues. CDR1 SGHNT and CDR2 YENEEA come from the germline V gene. The V end lost 2 bases, the J end lost 5 bases, and 12 bases lay between the germline ends. The CDR3 is CASSLRGGSTEAFF. The CDR3 DNA sequence: TGTGCCAGCAGCTTAAGGGGAGGGAGTACTGAAGCTTTCTTT.

The V and J genes are TRBV30 and TRBJ1-2; D ambiguous. This CDR3 is built from 14 residues. The germline gives CDR1 GTSNPN, CDR2 SVGIG (reference sequence). Trimming pared 1 base from V and 5 bases from J, leaving 14 bases between. The CDR3, as DNA: TGTGCCTGGAGTGCCAGCGGGCTTTCTTATGGCTACACCTTC. It encodes CAWSASGLSYGYTF.

The genes are TRBV4-1 and TRBJ1-2; D possibly corresponds to TRBD1 (6 bases). CDR1 MGHRA and CDR2 YSYEKL come from the germline V gene. This CDR3 is built from 15 residues. The germline V and J ends were trimmed by 4 bases and 1 base, with 13 bases remaining between them. CDR3 sequence: CASSLGQQLNYGYTF. CDR3 sequence (DNA): TGCGCCAGCAGCCTAGGACAGCAACTTAACTATGGCTACACCTTC.

The chain uses TRBV5-1 and TRBJ1-2; 10 nucleotides line up with TRBD1. Germline V CDR1 and CDR2: SGHRS, YFSETQ. This CDR3 comprises 15 residues. J was trimmed by 4 bases and V by 4 bases; bases with no gene match: 7. This chain's CDR3 is CASSAGTGVFYGYTF. CDR3 sequence (DNA): TGCGCCAGCAGCGCCGGGACAGGGGTTTTCTATGGCTACACCTTC.

This clone has a count of ten or more. The chain links TRBV28 to TRBJ1-2; TRBD1 aligns across 9 bases. Germline CDR1 and CDR2: MDHEN and SYDVKM. CDR3 length: 15 amino acids. The J segment lost 9 bases and the V segment lost 8 bases, leaving 16 bases of the junction unmatched. The CDR3 loop reads CASGPPFGTGSSYTF. CDR3 nucleotide sequence: TGTGCCAGCGGCCCACCCTTTGGGACAGGGTCTAGCTACACCTTC.

The chain carries TRBV6-1 and TRBJ2-5; D unclear. The CDR3 extends over 16 amino acids. V shed 4 bases and J shed 0 bases, with 15 bases lying between them. Per germline, CDR1 MNHNS and CDR2 SASEGT. For the CDR3, the DNA is TGTGCCAGCAGTGCCTACTCCGGCGGCTACCAAGAGACCCAGTACTTC. Translation: CASSAYSGGYQETQYF.

The genes are TRBV6-5 and TRBJ2-1; tentative D call: TRBD1 (6 bases). CDR3 length equals 13 residues. The V gene's germline CDR1 is MNHEY and CDR2 SVGAGI. Trimming removed 7 bases at V and 6 bases at J, with 13 bases between. The CDR3 bases are TGTGCCAGCACCGAGGAAGGGGGCAATGAGCAGTTCTTC. This gives the protein CASTEEGGNEQFF.